The 5 T cell receptor beta chains in this list originate from one sample, sequenced in a study of OX40 agonist ivuxolimab in advanced cancers. Here immunoSEQ multiplex PCR was the method, and the copy in TCRdb shows in-frame clones only, minus some. This table holds more than 55,000 clones, over 70% found once. This sample comprised CD4+ or CD8+ T cells sorted from blood, obtained in a trial of the OX40 agonist ivuxolimab. Receptor source: an adult with an advanced solid tumor such as melanoma, head and neck, liver or kidney cancer.

This sequence joins TRBV9 and TRBJ2-7; perhaps D is TRBD1 or TRBD2 (6 bases each). V was clipped by 4 bases and J by 5 bases, with 25 bases between them. This CDR3 is built from 17 residues. Per the germline V gene, CDR1 is SGDLS and CDR2 is YYNGEE. The CDR3 protein is CASSNPRGEQYSHEQYF. The CDR3 region has the DNA TGTGCCAGCAGCAATCCGAGGGGGGAGCAGTATTCCCACGAGCAGTACTTC.

As concerns this clone: Other DNA sequences of this sample code for an identical CDR3. The V gene is TRBV20-1, the J gene TRBJ2-5; no firm D call. CDR3 length: 11 amino acids. Germline V gene data show CDR1 as DFQATT and CDR2 as SNEGSKA (reference sequence). With 5 bases removed from V and 5 bases from J, the gap between germline ends came to 9 bases. The CDR3 spells CSAPPGETQYF. In nucleotides, the CDR3 is TGCAGTGCTCCCCCAGGCGAGACCCAGTACTTC.

This chain joins TRBV6-1 and TRBJ1-5; D might be TRBD1 (6 bases). The V end was cut by 3 bases, the J end by 4 bases, with 22 bases between. This CDR3 is built from 18 residues. Germline CDR1 MNHNS, CDR2 SASEGT. In DNA, the CDR3 is TGTGCCAGCAGTGAGTATCCCCTCGGCTCAGGGGTTAATCAGCCCCAGCATTTT. Its protein product is CASSEYPLGSGVNQPQHF.

The J gene is TRBJ1-3, the V gene TRBV19; tentatively, D is TRBD1 (5 bases). The CDR3 loop spans 17 amino acids. The germline V gene encodes CDR1 LNHDA and CDR2 SQIVND (reference sequence). V shed 3 bases and J shed 0 bases, with 15 bases lying between them. Here the CDR3 DNA reads TGTGCCAGTAGTATCAGGGCAGGGTCGAGCTCTGGAAACACCATATATTTT. Encoded protein: CASSIRAGSSSGNTIYF.

The genes are TRBV11-3 and TRBJ2-7; 8 bases are shared with TRBD1. Germline CDR1 reads SGHNT; CDR2 reads YENEEA. V lost 3 bases to trimming and J lost 1 base; unmatched junction nucleotides: 5. The CDR3 runs 15 residues. The CDR3 is CASSFAGQVSYEQYF. The CDR3 nucleotides are TGTGCCAGCAGCTTCGCGGGACAGGTATCCTACGAGCAGTACTTC.